The clone carrying this T cell receptor beta chain was observed at least ten times. As yet, its antigen is unknown. The sample comes from a study of neurological immune-mediated disorders. Study observations and caveats: The absence of any CDR3 amino acid sequence shared by expanded clones across subjects suggests that repertoires were private in all groups.

With 6 bases removed from V and 1 base from J, the gap between germline ends came to 13 bases. CDR3 length: 15 residues. Germline lookup yields CDR1 SEHNR and CDR2 FQNEAQ (reference sequence). From 15-18 subjects, each sequencing run yielded over 190 million TCR-beta sequences. TCRdb re-derived calls from the 5' RACE reads in MiXCR, one entry per CDR3 protein. The table records 65,000 to 90,000 distinct CDR3 sequences, over 9% of them present only once. This sequence joins TRBV7-9 and TRBJ1-3; D is undetermined. This TCR came from a man aged 35 to 55 in good health. Input material: PBMCs. CDR3 sequence (DNA): TGTGCCAGCAGTTCTTATTCCCGGTCTGGAAACACCATATATTTT. Its protein is CASSSYSRSGNTIYF.